This is a list of T cell receptor beta chains from one sample in a study of cytomegalovirus exposure and HLA in healthy donors. TCRdb's table, derived via immunoSEQ multiplex PCR, lists solely in-frame clones and lacks some. Here the sample table reports under 200,000 clones. The specimen was PBMCs. These receptor sequences come from a woman between 18 and 29 years old in good health and CMV-seropositive. Both conserved end residues are part of each CDR3. The D gene is left open where the match is weak.

j_call d_call v_call cdr3_aa cdr3_nt
TRBJ2-3 TRBD2 TRBV4-2 CASSRVGLAGYGTDTQYF TGTGCCAGCAGCCGAGTCGGACTAGCGGGTTACGGCACAGATACGCAGTATTTT
TRBJ1-1 . TRBV6-5 CASSDSPEAFF TGTGCCAGCAGTGATAGTCCTGAAGCTTTCTTT
TRBJ2-7 . TRBV11-2 CASSPRGEASYEQYF TGTGCCAGCAGCCCCCGTGGGGAGGCCTCCTACGAGCAGTACTTC
TRBJ2-7 TRBD1 TRBV5-4 CASSKGQGIYEQYF TGTGCCAGCAGCAAGGGACAGGGGATCTACGAGCAGTATTTC
TRBJ1-1 . TRBV7-9 CASSLKGEGTEAFF TGTGCCAGCAGCTTAAAGGGGGAGGGTACTGAAGCTTTCTTT
TRBJ1-5 TRBD1 TRBV7-9 CASSSGEDRGRGKQPQHF TGTGCCAGCAGCTCCGGTGAGGACAGGGGGCGCGGGAAACAGCCCCAGCATTTT
TRBJ2-7 TRBD1 TRBV18 CASSPRPGQGSYEQYF TGTGCCAGCTCACCCCGACCGGGACAGGGCTCCTACGAGCAGTACTTC
TRBJ2-3 TRBD2 TRBV5-6 CASSTGLVPTDTQYF TGTGCCAGCAGCACCGGACTAGTCCCCACAGATACGCAGTATTTT
TRBJ1-5 . TRBV7-2 CASSQRGGRDQPQHF TGTGCCAGCAGTCAGCGGGGAGGACGGGATCAGCCCCAGCATTTT
TRBJ2-1 . TRBV11-3 CASSSVRGDEQFF TGTGCCAGCAGCTCCGTAAGAGGCGATGAGCAGTTCTTC
TRBJ2-5 TRBD2 TRBV4-1 CASSTSGNIGETQYF TGCGCCAGTTCTACTAGCGGGAATATAGGGGAGACCCAGTACTTC
TRBJ1-4 . TRBV7-2 CASSFFGTTNEKLFF TGTGCCAGCAGCTTCTTCGGGACAACTAATGAAAAACTGTTTTTT
TRBJ1-5 TRBD1 TRBV6-1 CASKQQGKQPQHF TGTGCCAGCAAACAACAGGGGAAGCAGCCCCAGCATTTT
TRBJ2-3 TRBD1 TRBV6-1 CASSEAGTGTDTQYF TGTGCCAGCAGTGAAGCCGGGACAGGCACAGATACGCAGTATTTT
TRBJ1-6 . TRBV18 CASSPQRSSYNSPLHF TGTGCCAGCTCACCCCAACGGAGCTCCTATAATTCACCCCTCCACTTT
TRBJ2-7 TRBD1 TRBV4-2 CASSQDKGAPYEQYF TGTGCCAGCAGCCAAGATAAGGGGGCGCCCTACGAGCAGTACTTC
TRBJ1-3 TRBD1 TRBV12-5 CASGSRGQGGPGNTIYF TGTGCTAGTGGTTCTCGGGGACAGGGAGGGCCTGGAAACACCATATATTTT
TRBJ1-1 . TRBV7-2 CASSFDRRNEAFF TGTGCCAGCAGCTTTGACAGACGAAATGAAGCTTTCTTT
TRBJ2-1 . TRBV2 CASSEQAGYNEQFF TGTGCCAGCAGTGAACAGGCCGGCTACAATGAGCAGTTCTTC
TRBJ1-2 . TRBV28 CASSRQSNYGYTF TGTGCCAGCAGCCGACAGTCTAACTATGGCTACACCTTC
TRBJ2-7 TRBD1 TRBV5-4 CASSFGDRVREQYF TGTGCCAGCAGCTTTGGAGACAGGGTTCGCGAGCAGTACTTC
TRBJ2-3 TRBD2 TRBV9 CASSVAGGLTDTQYF TGTGCCAGCAGCGTAGCGGGGGGTCTAACAGATACGCAGTATTTT
TRBJ2-2 . TRBV4-1 CASSQGHLNTGELFF TGCGCCAGCAGCCAAGGTCACCTAAACACCGGGGAGCTGTTTTTT
TRBJ2-3 TRBD2 TRBV7-6 CASSRNGGSVTDTQYF TGTGCCAGCAGTCGCAACGGCGGGAGTGTAACAGATACGCAGTATTTT
TRBJ2-6 TRBD1 TRBV11-3 CASSPRPSGTGGPGANVLTF TGTGCCAGCAGCCCCAGACCATCCGGGACAGGGGGCCCTGGGGCCAACGTCCTGACTTTC
TRBJ1-1 . TRBV5-1 CASSLGQYTEAFF TGCGCCAGCAGCTTGGGACAGTACACTGAAGCTTTCTTT
TRBJ1-1 . TRBV10-1 CASRYKNTEAFF TGCGCCAGCAGATACAAGAACACTGAAGCTTTCTTT
TRBJ2-7 . TRBV14 CASSQAHQGEQYF TGTGCCAGCAGCCAAGCCCACCAGGGGGAGCAGTACTTC
TRBJ1-2 . TRBV5-1 CASRPEGGYYGYTF TGCGCCAGCAGACCTGAGGGAGGGTACTATGGCTACACCTTC
TRBJ1-2 . TRBV5-4 CASSFEAGYGYTF TGTGCCAGCAGCTTCGAGGCGGGCTATGGCTACACCTTC
TRBJ2-3 . TRBV2 CASVKGRPTDTQYF TGTGCCAGCGTTAAGGGGCGGCCCACAGATACGCAGTATTTT
TRBJ2-7 TRBD1 TRBV6-1 CASSEAPGQSYYEQYF TGTGCCAGCAGTGAAGCGCCGGGACAGTCCTACTACGAGCAGTACTTC
TRBJ1-1 . TRBV19 CASSEALGADTEAFF TGTGCCAGTAGTGAAGCTTTGGGGGCTGACACTGAAGCTTTCTTT
TRBJ2-5 TRBD2 TRBV5-1 CASSLQGLQETQYF TGCGCCAGCAGCTTGCAGGGACTACAAGAGACCCAGTACTTC
TRBJ2-7 TRBD2 TRBV11-2 CASSLAGLAGTHEQYF TGTGCCAGCAGCTTAGCCGGACTAGCGGGAACACACGAGCAGTACTTC
TRBJ1-2 TRBD1 TRBV6-5 CASSYSRLTGVYGYTF TGTGCCAGCAGTTACTCGAGGTTGACAGGGGTCTATGGCTACACCTTC
TRBJ2-7 . TRBV19 CASSPGMSYEQYF TGTGCCAGTAGTCCGGGAATGTCCTACGAGCAGTACTTC
TRBJ1-1 TRBD1 TRBV7-2 CASSLRTGRAFF TGTGCCAGCAGCTTACGGACAGGCCGAGCTTTCTTT
TRBJ2-7 TRBD1 TRBV5-5 CASSLAAGQGDYEQYF TGTGCCAGCAGCTTGGCTGCGGGACAGGGGGATTACGAGCAGTACTTC
TRBJ1-1 . TRBV19 CASSIAGAAFF TGTGCCAGTAGTATCGCAGGGGCGGCTTTCTTT
TRBJ2-7 TRBD1 TRBV5-1 CASSLGDRGINYEQYF TGCGCCAGCAGCTTGGGTGACAGGGGTATCAACTACGAGCAGTACTTC
TRBJ1-2 . TRBV5-6 CASSLAVQGYGYTF TGTGCCAGCAGCTTGGCCGTACAGGGATACGGCTACACCTTC
TRBJ2-7 TRBD1 TRBV7-2 CASSLVLGDRGPLKQYF TGTGCCAGCAGCTTAGTCCTGGGGGACAGGGGGCCCCTAAAGCAGTACTTC
TRBJ2-3 TRBD2 TRBV10-1 CASSGRGLAGEDTQYF TGCGCCAGCAGTGGGAGGGGACTAGCGGGGGAAGATACGCAGTATTTT
TRBJ1-3 TRBD1 TRBV15 CATSRESYTPWDSRSSGNTIYF TGTGCCACCAGCAGAGAGTCTTATACCCCATGGGACAGCAGGAGCTCTGGAAACACCATATATTTT
TRBJ1-4 . TRBV5-1 CASSLMANEKLFF TGCGCCAGCAGCTTGATGGCAAATGAAAAACTGTTTTTT
TRBJ2-3 . TRBV6-5 CASSYTGLSGTDTQYF TGTGCCAGCAGTTACACGGGGTTATCGGGCACAGATACGCAGTATTTT
TRBJ1-2 . TRBV6-1 CASSEAGQDGYTF TGTGCCAGCAGTGAAGCTGGGCAGGATGGCTACACCTTT
TRBJ1-1 . TRBV29-1 CSAGFGGSGTEAFF TGCAGCGCCGGCTTCGGGGGGTCTGGCACTGAAGCTTTCTTT
TRBJ1-2 . TRBV5-1 CASSSGHSGVYYGYTF TGCGCCAGCAGCTCGGGGCATTCAGGGGTCTACTATGGCTACACCTTC
TRBJ2-3 . TRBV29-1 CSVMTGTSTDTQYF TGCAGCGTTATGACTGGCACCAGCACAGATACGCAGTATTTT
TRBJ2-7 . TRBV15 CATSRNSYEQYF TGTGCCACCAGCAGGAACTCGTACGAGCAGTACTTC
TRBJ1-2 . TRBV29-1 CSVLTNYGYTF TGCAGCGTTCTAACTAACTATGGCTACACCTTC
TRBJ2-7 TRBD2 TRBV10-3 CAISDLAGGPTSRSSYEQYF TGTGCCATCAGTGACCTAGCGGGAGGACCCACCTCCAGGAGCTCCTACGAGCAGTACTTC
TRBJ1-5 TRBD1 TRBV2 CASSYRGQDQPQHF TGTGCCAGCAGCTACAGGGGGCAGGACCAGCCCCAGCATTTT